This T cell receptor beta chain derives from a study of blood T cell repertoires in COVID-19. The count of this clone is one. Per the authors' pipeline: Researchers report that nucleated cell counts were estimated from reference gene primer amplification. Libraries were prepared by immunoSEQ multiplex PCR; TCRdb keeps only in-frame clonotypes and omits some of them. V and J calls plus clone size are reproduced from that table; the DNA served to infer D and trimming. This sample yields about 120,000 clones, of which about four fifths are seen a single time; roughly 10% belongs to the top ten. Germline CDR1 reads MNHEY; CDR2 reads SVGAGI. The length of the CDR3 is 14 residues. With 4 bases removed from V and 4 bases from J, the gap between germline ends came to 13 bases.

Sequences were obtained from peripheral blood. This TCR was sampled from a man in his fifties or sixties with acute or convalescent COVID-19. This chain uses TRBV6-5 with TRBJ1-2; D may be TRBD1 (6 bases). CDR3 amino acids: CASSFRQATYGYTF. The CDR3 bases are TGTGCCAGCAGTTTCCGACAGGCCACCTATGGCTACACCTTC.